The 21 T cell receptor beta chains presented below share a single source sample, sequenced in a study of early T cells in non-severe SARS-CoV-2 infection. TCRdb reanalysed the 5' RACE reads using MiXCR and keeps one entry per CDR3 protein. The sample contains about 71,000 distinct CDR3 sequences, 9.5% to 15% of which appear only once. Sample: whole blood, taken at baseline. The receptors were sampled from an adult who was a healthcare worker with PCR-confirmed SARS-CoV-2 infection or an uninfected control (not recorded which).

In its sample, this clonotype was seen many times. The chain employs TRBV6-1 and TRBJ2-7; D remains ambiguous. The germline V gene encodes CDR1 MNHNS and CDR2 SASEGT. This CDR3 spans 14 amino acids. Trimming removed 1 base from V and 7 bases from J, with 14 bases in between. The CDR3 sequence: CASSEVDGGWEQYF. DNA for the CDR3: TGTGCCAGCAGTGAAGTGGACGGCGGTTGGGAGCAGTACTTC.

This clonotype was seen at least ten times. The V call is TRBV4-3, the J call TRBJ2-7; D remains unclear. The CDR3 loop spans 15 amino acids. V lost 0 bases and J 3 bases, leaving 12 bases between the germline ends. Germline V gene lookup returns CDR1 LGHNA and CDR2 YSLEER. The CDR3 protein is CASSQEANAHYEQYF. The CDR3, as DNA: TGCGCCAGCAGCCAAGAGGCTAACGCCCACTACGAGCAGTACTTC.

This clonotype occurred many times. The chain uses TRBV7-2 and TRBJ1-4; possibly TRBD1 for D (5 bases). This CDR3 spans 16 amino acids. Germline loops: CDR1 SGHTA, CDR2 FQGNSA. V lost 4 bases, J lost 2 bases, and 14 bases lay in between. CDR3 region: CASSSKTTDTNEKLFF. The CDR3 region has the DNA TGTGCCAGCAGCTCGAAAACGACAGACACTAATGAAAAACTGTTTTTT.

This clonotype came up a few times. The chain carries TRBV7-7 and TRBJ2-3; D may be TRBD1 (6 bases). The V end lost 1 base, the J end lost 6 bases, and 11 bases lay between the germline ends. The V gene's germline CDR1 is SSHAT and CDR2 FNYEAQ (reference sequence). The CDR3 loop spans 14 amino acids. The CDR3 spells CASSLDGQGDTQYF. The CDR3 DNA sequence: TGTGCCAGCAGCTTAGATGGTCAGGGGGATACGCAGTATTTT. Together with reference TRBV7-7 and TRBJ2-3, the CDR3 gives the full variable domain: GAGVSQSPRYKVTKRGQDVTLRCDPISSHATLYWYQQALGQGPEFLTYFNYEAQPDKSGLPSDRFSAERPEGSISTLTIQRTEQRDSAMYRCASSLDGQGDTQYFGPGTRLTVL.

The sample holds a few counts of this clonotype. This chain connects TRBV19 to TRBJ2-1, with 8 bases aligning to TRBD2. This CDR3 is 14 amino acids long. Germline CDR1 and CDR2: LNHDA and SQIVND (reference sequence). V trimming: 7 bases; J trimming: 4 bases; junction bases outside the gene matches: 6. DNA of the CDR3: TGTGCCAGTAAAAGGGGACTAGGGTACAATGAGCAGTTCTTC. Translation: CASKRGLGYNEQFF.

This clonotype was seen only a few times. The rearrangement links TRBV7-2 to TRBJ2-2; D ambiguous. The ends were cut back, 5 bases at V and 0 bases at J, with 13 bases in the middle. The CDR3 is 16 amino acids. From germline, CDR1 is SGHTA and CDR2 FQGNSA. This CDR3 is CASSLQATANTGELFF. As DNA, the CDR3 is TGTGCCAGCAGCCTCCAGGCCACCGCGAACACCGGGGAGCTGTTTTTT.

About this clonotype itself: Given a much more abundant clone one base away, this may be a read error. The chain carries TRBV29-1 and TRBJ2-7, with D perhaps TRBD2 (6 bases). Germline V gene lookup returns CDR1 SQVTM and CDR2 ANQGSEA. This CDR3 contains 14 residues. The CDR3 nucleotides read TGCGGCGTTGCGGGGCCAGGGCATCCCTACGAGCAGTACTTC. Amino acid sequence: CGVAGPGHPYEQYF.

Only a few counts were recorded for this clonotype. The chain joins TRBV5-1 to TRBJ1-1; D ambiguous. The CDR3 has 15 residues. The V end lost 1 base, the J end lost 1 base, and 11 bases lay between the germline ends. CDR1 SGHRS and CDR2 YFSETQ come from the germline V gene. The CDR3, as DNA: TGCGCCAGCAGCTTGAGTAGCGCGGGGAACACTGAAGCTTTCTTT. Translated, it gives CASSLSSAGNTEAFF.

The chain couples TRBV14 to TRBJ1-1; D remains ambiguous. Per germline, CDR1 SGHDN and CDR2 FVKESK. Trimming removed 3 bases from V and 0 bases from J, with 2 bases in between. The CDR3 consists of 12 residues. The DNA for the CDR3 is TGTGCCAGCAGCCAGGTGAACACTGAAGCTTTCTTT. Amino acids: CASSQVNTEAFF. The complete variable domain, with remaining parts taken from reference TRBV14 and TRBJ1-1, reads EAGVTQFPSHSVIEKGQTVTLRCDPISGHDNLYWYRRVMGKEIKFLLHFVKESKQDESGMPNNRFLAERTGGTYSTLKVQPAELEDSGVYFCASSQVNTEAFFGQGTRLTVV.

CDR3 coding DNA: TGTGCCAGCAGTGGGGGACAGGGTGCTGAAAAACTGTTTTTT. The encoded protein is CASSGGQGAEKLFF. V usage is TRBV7-2 and J usage is TRBJ1-4; 9 nucleotides align to TRBD1. This CDR3 has 14 residues. The J segment lost 7 bases and the V segment lost 6 bases, leaving 6 bases of the junction unmatched. Germline CDR1 SGHTA, CDR2 FQGNSA.

This clonotype has ten or more counts. The chain combines TRBV5-1 with TRBJ2-3, with D possibly matching TRBD1 (5 bases). Germline CDR1 and CDR2: SGHRS and YFSETQ. This CDR3 contains 14 residues. The V gene lost 3 bases and the J gene lost 5 bases, with 13 bases spanning the gap. CDR3 sequence: CASSWGTGVDTQYF. The CDR3 region has the DNA TGCGCCAGCAGCTGGGGAACAGGAGTAGATACGCAGTATTTT.

The genes are TRBV6-2 or TRBV6-3 and TRBJ2-7, with no clear D. Trimming removed 2 bases from V and 4 bases from J, with 15 bases in between. The V gene's germline CDR1 is MNHEY and CDR2 SVGEGT. CDR3 length: 15 residues. As DNA, the CDR3 is TGTGCCAGCAGTTACGCGAGTGGGGTAGGGTACGAGCAGTACTTC. This encodes CASSYASGVGYEQYF.

The J gene is TRBJ2-7, the V gene TRBV6-5; D unresolved. Germline-derived CDR1 and CDR2 are MNHEY and SVGAGI. The ends were cut back, 5 bases at V and 4 bases at J, with 12 bases in the middle. The CDR3 has 13 amino acids. CDR3 sequence reads: CASSPRKEYEQYF. In DNA form, the CDR3 reads TGTGCCAGCAGTCCACGAAAGGAATACGAGCAGTACTTC.

This chain links TRBV13 with TRBJ2-7; weak D call: TRBD2 (5 bases). Trimming left V 0 bases short and J 3 bases short, with 9 bases between. Looked up from germline, CDR1 is PRHDT and CDR2 is FYEKMQ (reference sequence). The CDR3 is 14 residues long. In nucleotides, the CDR3 is TGTGCCAGCAGCTTAGGTCCGGGAAACTACGAGCAGTACTTC. Its protein product is CASSLGPGNYEQYF. Combining the CDR3 with reference TRBV13 and TRBJ2-7 gives the whole variable domain AAGVIQSPRHLIKEKRETATLKCYPIPRHDTVYWYQQGPGQDPQFLISFYEKMQSDKGSIPDRFSAQQFSDYHSELNMSSLELGDSALYFCASSLGPGNYEQYFGPGTRLTVT.

This clonotype has more than one count but fewer than ten. The J gene is TRBJ1-1, the V gene TRBV15; no reliable D call. Germline loops: CDR1 LNHNV, CDR2 YYDKDF (reference sequence). This CDR3 is built from 13 residues. Trimming stripped 6 bases from V and 5 bases from J, with 13 bases between. CDR3 protein: CATRSNMQTEAFF. DNA of the CDR3: TGTGCCACCAGATCGAACATGCAGACTGAAGCTTTCTTT.

The table lists this clonotype with many counts. This chain joins TRBV7-2 and TRBJ2-1; 7 bases are shared with TRBD2. There are 15 residues in the CDR3. Germline V CDR1 and CDR2: SGHTA, FQGNSA. J was trimmed by 3 bases and V by 7 bases; bases with no gene match: 9. The CDR3 is CASNRGVGFYNEQFF. In nucleotides, the CDR3 is TGTGCCAGCAACCGGGGGGTAGGGTTCTACAATGAGCAGTTCTTC.

The rearrangement links TRBV5-6 to TRBJ1-1; possible D gene TRBD1, 5 bases. The CDR3 consists of 15 residues. Trimming cost V 3 bases and J 3 bases, with 15 bases left between them. Germline V gene lookup returns CDR1 SGHDT and CDR2 YYEEEE. The CDR3 DNA is TGTGCCAGCAGCTCAAGGGGTCAGGGTCACACTGAAGCTTTCTTT. Its translation is CASSSRGQGHTEAFF.

This clonotype was detected only a few times. The chain combines TRBV15 with TRBJ2-5; 10 bases agree with TRBD1. V trimming: 5 bases; J trimming: 5 bases; junction bases outside the gene matches: 5. This CDR3 contains 14 residues. Germline lookup yields CDR1 LNHNV and CDR2 YYDKDF (reference sequence). The CDR3 reads CATSGRTGGETQYF. For the CDR3, the DNA is TGTGCCACCAGCGGTAGGACAGGGGGTGAGACCCAGTACTTC.

This clonotype was counted many times. This sequence joins TRBV9 and TRBJ1-3; D perhaps matches TRBD1 (6 bases). Germline lookup yields CDR1 SGDLS and CDR2 YYNGEE. The CDR3 sequence is 20 residues long. V was clipped by 3 bases and J by 0 bases, with 25 bases between them. CDR3 sequence reads: CASSAQSHSDRPLSGNTIYF. The CDR3 DNA reads TGTGCCAGCAGCGCCCAATCACATTCCGACAGGCCTCTCTCTGGAAACACCATATATTTT.

The CDR3 region is CASSGVGGNTGELFF. As DNA, the CDR3 is TGTGCCAGCAGTGGGGTAGGGGGGAACACCGGGGAGCTGTTTTTT. This rearrangement joins TRBV2 to TRBJ2-2, with D possibly TRBD1 on 6 matching bases. Germline assignment: CDR1 SNHLY and CDR2 FYNNEI. V lost 4 bases and J lost 1, with 10 bases in between. The CDR3 runs to 15 residues.

This clonotype occurred many times. The V call is TRBV13, the J call TRBJ2-7, with 8 positions matching TRBD1. This CDR3 spans 16 amino acids. Looked up from germline, CDR1 is PRHDT and CDR2 is FYEKMQ (reference sequence). With V trimmed by 5 bases and J by 2 bases, 11 bases remained unmatched. The CDR3 coding sequence is TGTGCCAGCAGCCGGTCAGACAGGGGCGTCACCTACGAGCAGTACTTC. This gives the protein CASSRSDRGVTYEQYF.